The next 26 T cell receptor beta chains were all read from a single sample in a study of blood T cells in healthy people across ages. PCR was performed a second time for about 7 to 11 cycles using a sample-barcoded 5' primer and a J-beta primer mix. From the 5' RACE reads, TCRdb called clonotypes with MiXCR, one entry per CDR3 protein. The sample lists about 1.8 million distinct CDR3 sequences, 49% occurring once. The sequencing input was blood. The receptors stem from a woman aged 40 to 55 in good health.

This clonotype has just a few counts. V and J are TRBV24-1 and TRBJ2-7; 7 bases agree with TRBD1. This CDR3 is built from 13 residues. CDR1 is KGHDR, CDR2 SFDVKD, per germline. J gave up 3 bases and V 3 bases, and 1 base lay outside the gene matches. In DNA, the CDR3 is TGTGCCACCAGTGATCGGGACAGCTACGAGCAGTACTTC. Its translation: CATSDRDSYEQYF.

The CDR3 DNA sequence: TGTGCCATCAGTGTCGGGGACGCTCAGGAAGCTTTCTTT. Translation: CAISVGDAQEAFF. The rearrangement uses TRBV10-3 and TRBJ1-1; D may be TRBD1 (5 bases). In germline, CDR1 is ENHRY, CDR2 SYGVKD. The CDR3 is 13 amino acids. With 4 bases removed from V and 8 bases from J, the gap between germline ends came to 14 bases.

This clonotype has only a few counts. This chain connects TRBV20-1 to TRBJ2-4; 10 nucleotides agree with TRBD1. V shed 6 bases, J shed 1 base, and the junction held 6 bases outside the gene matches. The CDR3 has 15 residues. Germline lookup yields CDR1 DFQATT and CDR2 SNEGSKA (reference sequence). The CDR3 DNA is TGCAGTGCCCAGATGGGACAGGGGGCCAAAAACATTCAGTACTTC. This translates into CSAQMGQGAKNIQYF.

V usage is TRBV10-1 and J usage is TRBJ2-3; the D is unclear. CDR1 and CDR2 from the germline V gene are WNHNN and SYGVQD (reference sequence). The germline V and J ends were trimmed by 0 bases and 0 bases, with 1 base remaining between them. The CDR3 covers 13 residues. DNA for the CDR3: TGCGCCAGCAGTGAGTCTAGCACAGATACGCAGTATTTT. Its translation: CASSESSTDTQYF.

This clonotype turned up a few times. The CDR3 protein is CSARRRGVETQYF. The CDR3 region has the DNA TGCAGTGCTAGACGGCGGGGGGTAGAGACCCAGTACTTC. V gene TRBV20-1 combines with J gene TRBJ2-5, with TRBD2 matching 8 bases. The V segment lost 2 bases and the J segment 4 bases; nucleotides outside the gene matches: 3. This CDR3 is 13 amino acids long. Germline V CDR1 and CDR2: DFQATT, SNEGSKA (reference sequence).

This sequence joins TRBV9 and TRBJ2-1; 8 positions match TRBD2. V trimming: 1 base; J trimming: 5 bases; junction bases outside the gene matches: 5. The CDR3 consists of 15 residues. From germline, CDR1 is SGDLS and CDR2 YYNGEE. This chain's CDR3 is CASSVRGLAHNEQFF. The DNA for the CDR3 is TGTGCCAGCAGCGTAAGAGGACTAGCCCACAATGAGCAGTTCTTC.

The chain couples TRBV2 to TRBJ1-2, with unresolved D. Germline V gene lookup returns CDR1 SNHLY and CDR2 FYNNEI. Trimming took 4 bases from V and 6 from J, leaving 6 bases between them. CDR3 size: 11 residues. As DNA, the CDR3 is TGTGCCAGCAGTGCTCCGGATGGCTACACCTTC. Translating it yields CASSAPDGYTF.

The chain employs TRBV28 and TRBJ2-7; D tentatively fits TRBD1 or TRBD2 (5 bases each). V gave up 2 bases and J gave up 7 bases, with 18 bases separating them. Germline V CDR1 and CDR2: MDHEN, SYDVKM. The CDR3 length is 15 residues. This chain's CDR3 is CASSLMLGGGKEQYF. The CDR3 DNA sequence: TGTGCCAGCAGTTTAATGCTGGGTGGGGGTAAAGAGCAGTACTTC.

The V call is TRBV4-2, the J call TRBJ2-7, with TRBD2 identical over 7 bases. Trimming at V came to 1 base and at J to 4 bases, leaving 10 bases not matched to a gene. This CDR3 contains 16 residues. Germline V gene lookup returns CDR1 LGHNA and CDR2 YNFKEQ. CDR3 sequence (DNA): TGTGCCAGCAGCCAAGCGATTGGGGGGGGTGGGTACGAGCAGTACTTC. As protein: CASSQAIGGGGYEQYF.

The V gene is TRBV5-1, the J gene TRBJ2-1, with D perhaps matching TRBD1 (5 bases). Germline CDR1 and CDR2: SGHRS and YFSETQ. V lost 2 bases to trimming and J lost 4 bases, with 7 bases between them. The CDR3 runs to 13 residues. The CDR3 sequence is CASSLQDYNEQFF. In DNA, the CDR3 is TGCGCCAGCAGCTTACAGGATTACAATGAGCAGTTCTTC.

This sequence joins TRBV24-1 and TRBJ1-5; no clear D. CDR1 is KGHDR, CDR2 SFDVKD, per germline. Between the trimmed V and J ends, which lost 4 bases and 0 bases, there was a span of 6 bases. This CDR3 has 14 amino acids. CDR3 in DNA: TGTGCCACCAGTGAGAGCTATAGCAATCAGCCCCAGCATTTT. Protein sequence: CATSESYSNQPQHF.

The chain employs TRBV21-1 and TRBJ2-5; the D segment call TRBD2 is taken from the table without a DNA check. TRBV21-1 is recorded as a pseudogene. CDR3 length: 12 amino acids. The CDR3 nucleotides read TGTGCCAGGCGGGGTAGCGGGCAGACCCAGTACTTC. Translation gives CARRGSGQTQYF.

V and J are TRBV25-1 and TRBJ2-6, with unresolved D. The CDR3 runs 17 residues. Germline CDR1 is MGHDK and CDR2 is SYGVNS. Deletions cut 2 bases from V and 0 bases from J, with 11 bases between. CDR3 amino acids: CASSEDLGYSGANVLTF. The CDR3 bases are TGTGCCAGCAGTGAAGATTTAGGGTACTCTGGGGCCAACGTCCTGACTTTC.

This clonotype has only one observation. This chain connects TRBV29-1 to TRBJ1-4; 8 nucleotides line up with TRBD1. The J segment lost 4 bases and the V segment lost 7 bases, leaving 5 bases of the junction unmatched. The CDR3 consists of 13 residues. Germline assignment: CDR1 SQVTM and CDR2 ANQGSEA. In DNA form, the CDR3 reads TGCAGCGCCCAGGGGGCGATTAATGAAAAACTGTTTTTT. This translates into CSAQGAINEKLFF.

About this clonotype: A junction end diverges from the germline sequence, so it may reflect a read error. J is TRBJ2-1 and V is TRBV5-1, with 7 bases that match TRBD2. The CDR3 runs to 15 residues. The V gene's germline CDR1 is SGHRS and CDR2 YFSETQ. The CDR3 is CAGSGADKRLHEQFF. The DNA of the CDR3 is TGCGCCGGCAGCGGGGCGGACAAACGTTTGCATGAGCAGTTCTTC.

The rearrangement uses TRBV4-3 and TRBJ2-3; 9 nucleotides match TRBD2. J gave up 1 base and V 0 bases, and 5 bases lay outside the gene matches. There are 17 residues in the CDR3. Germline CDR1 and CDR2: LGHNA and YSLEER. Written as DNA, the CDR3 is TGCGCCAGCAGCCAAGATCGCCCTAGCGGGGGCACAGATACGCAGTATTTT. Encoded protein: CASSQDRPSGGTDTQYF.

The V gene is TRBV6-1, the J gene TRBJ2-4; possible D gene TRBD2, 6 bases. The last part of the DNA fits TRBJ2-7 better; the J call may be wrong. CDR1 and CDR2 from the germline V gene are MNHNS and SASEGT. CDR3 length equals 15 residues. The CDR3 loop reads CASSDFFGGFYEQYF. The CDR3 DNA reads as TGTGCCAGCAGTGACTTTTTTGGGGGGTTCTACGAGCAGTACTTC.

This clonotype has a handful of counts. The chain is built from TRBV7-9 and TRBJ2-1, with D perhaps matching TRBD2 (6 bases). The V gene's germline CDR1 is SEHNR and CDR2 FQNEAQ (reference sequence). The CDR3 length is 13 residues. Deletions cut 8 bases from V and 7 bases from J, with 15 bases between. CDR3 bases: TGTGCCAGCCCGCGGGGAAGCGGGAATGAGCAGTTCTTC. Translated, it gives CASPRGSGNEQFF.

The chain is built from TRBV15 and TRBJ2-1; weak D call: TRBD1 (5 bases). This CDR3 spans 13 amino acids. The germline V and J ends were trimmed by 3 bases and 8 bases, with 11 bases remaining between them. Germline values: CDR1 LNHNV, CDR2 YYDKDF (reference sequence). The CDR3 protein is CATSRGLADEQFF. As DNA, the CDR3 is TGTGCCACCAGCAGGGGGCTGGCCGATGAGCAGTTCTTC.

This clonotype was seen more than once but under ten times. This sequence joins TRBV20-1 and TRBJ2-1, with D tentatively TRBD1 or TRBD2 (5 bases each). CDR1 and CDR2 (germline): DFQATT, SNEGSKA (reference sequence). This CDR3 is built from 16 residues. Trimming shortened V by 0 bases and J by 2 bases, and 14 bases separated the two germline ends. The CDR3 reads CSARDPARGAYNEQFF. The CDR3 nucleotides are TGCAGTGCTAGAGATCCCGCCCGGGGCGCCTACAATGAGCAGTTCTTC.

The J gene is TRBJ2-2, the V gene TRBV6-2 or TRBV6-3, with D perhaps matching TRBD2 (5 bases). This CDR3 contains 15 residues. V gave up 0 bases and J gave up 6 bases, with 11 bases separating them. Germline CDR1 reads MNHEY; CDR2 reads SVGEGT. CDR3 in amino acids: CASSYSSEGSGELFF. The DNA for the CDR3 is TGTGCCAGCAGTTACTCAAGCGAGGGCTCCGGGGAGCTGTTTTTT.

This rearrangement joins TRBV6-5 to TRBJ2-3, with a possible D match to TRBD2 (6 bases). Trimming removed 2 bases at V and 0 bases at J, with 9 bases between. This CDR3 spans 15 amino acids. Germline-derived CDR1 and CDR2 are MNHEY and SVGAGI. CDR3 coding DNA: TGTGCCAGCAGTTACGAGCGGGCTAGCACAGATACGCAGTATTTT. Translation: CASSYERASTDTQYF.

CDR3 region: CASIRDADQPQHF. CDR3 nucleotide sequence: TGTGCCAGCATCCGGGACGCTGATCAGCCCCAGCATTTT. The chain has TRBV2 and TRBJ1-5; D possibly corresponds to TRBD1 (5 bases). Germline V gives CDR1 SNHLY, CDR2 FYNNEI. Trimming shortened V by 7 bases and J by 5 bases, and 12 bases separated the two germline ends. CDR3 length: 13 residues.

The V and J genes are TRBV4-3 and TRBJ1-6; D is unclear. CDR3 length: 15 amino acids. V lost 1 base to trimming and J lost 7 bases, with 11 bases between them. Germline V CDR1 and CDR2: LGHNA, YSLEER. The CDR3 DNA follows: TGCGCCAGCAGCCAAGGGGCCGAGCAGAATTCACCCCTCCACTTT. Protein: CASSQGAEQNSPLHF.

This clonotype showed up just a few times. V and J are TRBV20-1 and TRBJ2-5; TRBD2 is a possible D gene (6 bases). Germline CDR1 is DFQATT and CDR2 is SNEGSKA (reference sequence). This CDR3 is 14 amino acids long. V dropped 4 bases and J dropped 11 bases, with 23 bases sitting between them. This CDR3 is CSATSAGGYNEQYF. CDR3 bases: TGCAGTGCTACCTCAGCGGGCGGTTACAATGAGCAGTACTTC.

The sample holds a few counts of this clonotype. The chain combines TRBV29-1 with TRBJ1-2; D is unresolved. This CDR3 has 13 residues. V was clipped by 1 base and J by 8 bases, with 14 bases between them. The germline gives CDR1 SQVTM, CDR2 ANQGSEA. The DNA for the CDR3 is TGCAGCGTTGAAGGGGCTGGGGTTCAAGGCTACACCTTC. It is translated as CSVEGAGVQGYTF. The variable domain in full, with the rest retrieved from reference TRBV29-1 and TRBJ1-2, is SAVISQKPSRDICQRGTSLTIQCQVDSQVTMMFWYRQQPGQSLTLIATANQGSEATYESGFVIDKFPISRPNLTFSTLTVSNMSPEDSSIYLCSVEGAGVQGYTFGSGTRLTVV.